Here is one T cell receptor (beta chain) with its context. This CDR3 comprises 15 residues. V shed 6 bases and J shed 2 bases, with 17 bases lying between them. In germline, CDR1 is MDHEN, CDR2 SYDVKM. These data are taken from a study of blood T cell repertoires in COVID-19. The method was immunoSEQ multiplex PCR; TCRdb's version includes in-frame clones alone and lacks a portion of them. The repertoire has 200,000 to 300,000 clones, about 82% of them found once; the top ten carry 5% to 7%. The chain uses TRBV28 and TRBJ2-7, with a weak D call TRBD2 (6 bases). The sequence derives from a woman older than 75 with COVID-19, enrolled during active disease. Material: peripheral blood. The CDR3 region has the DNA TGTGCCAGCAGCAGAAACCAGGTAGCGGCCTACGAGCAGTACTTC. It yields the protein CASSRNQVAAYEQYF.